These T cell receptor beta chains were read from a single sample in a study of blood T cell repertoires in COVID-19. Measured with immunoSEQ multiplex PCR; TCRdb has only the in-frame clones, and not every one. Of over 400,000 clones in the sample, roughly 88% were seen once. Specimen: peripheral blood. These receptors were obtained from a human donor in a cohort sampled during active COVID-19. Each CDR3 is given with its conserved first and last residue. The D gene is left open where the match is weak. Where a row states a size, it is once, few, many or the class of an expanded clone; other rows omit it.

TRBD1,NA,TRBV28,TRBJ2-3,CATRQGPDTQYF,TGTGCCACCAGACAGGGGCCTGATACGCAGTATTTT
TRBD1,NA,TRBV7-8,TRBJ2-7,CASSQTGGARYEQYF,TGTGCCAGCAGCCAAACAGGGGGCGCTCGTTACGAGCAGTACTTC
NA,NA,TRBV7-3,TRBJ2-5,CASSFGRQETQYF,TGTGCCAGCAGCTTTGGACGACAGGAGACCCAGTACTTC
NA,once,TRBV6-5,TRBJ1-2,CASSYDPPRNYGYTF,TGTGCCAGCAGTTACGACCCCCCGCGGAACTATGGCTACACCTTC
TRBD1,NA,TRBV5-1,TRBJ2-3,CATGQGDTDTQYF,TGCGCCACTGGACAGGGAGACACAGATACGCAGTATTTT
NA,once,TRBV28,TRBJ1-2,CASSTLGRGRRNYGYTF,TGTGCCAGCAGTACTCTCGGGAGAGGGAGGAGAAACTATGGCTACACCTTC
TRBD1,once,TRBV18,TRBJ1-6,CASSLTAMTGLSSPLHF,TGTGCCAGCTCACTTACCGCTATGACAGGGTTAAGCTCACCCCTCCACTTT
TRBD2,NA,TRBV6-1,TRBJ2-1,CASSEAFGGSSYNEQFF,TGTGCCAGCAGTGAGGCTTTCGGCGGGAGTTCCTACAATGAGCAGTTCTTC
NA,NA,TRBV4-1,TRBJ1-5,CASARGSNQPQHF,TGCGCCAGCGCCCGAGGTAGCAATCAGCCCCAGCATTTT
TRBD1,once,TRBV11-2,TRBJ2-7,CASSLDSRDRVPYEQYF,TGTGCCAGCAGCTTAGATTCCAGGGACAGGGTTCCCTACGAGCAGTACTTC
NA,NA,TRBV30,TRBJ2-5,CAWSANGPEESQYF,TGTGCCTGGAGTGCGAACGGCCCCGAGGAGTCCCAGTACTTC
TRBD1,NA,TRBV15,TRBJ1-2,CATSRQGRGGYTF,TGTGCCACCAGCCGACAGGGGAGAGGGGGCTACACCTTC
NA,NA,TRBV10-3,TRBJ1-2,CAISVQGNYGYTF,TGTGCCATCAGTGTCCAGGGAAACTATGGCTACACCTTC
NA,NA,TRBV30,TRBJ2-1,CAWTSPGSNTEQFF,TGTGCCTGGACGTCCCCGGGTAGCAACACTGAGCAGTTCTTC
NA,NA,TRBV5-6,TRBJ1-2,CASSLTAGGYGYTF,TGTGCCAGCAGCCTGACAGCCGGGGGCTATGGCTACACCTTC
TRBD1,NA,TRBV27,TRBJ1-6,CASSLRLGTGPLNSPLHF,TGTGCCAGCAGTTTAAGACTCGGGACAGGGCCTTTAAATTCACCCCTCCACTTT
NA,NA,TRBV3-1/TRBV3-2,TRBJ2-1,CASSQGQDYYNEQFF,TGTGCCAGCAGCCAAGGGCAAGATTACTACAATGAGCAGTTCTTC
NA,NA,TRBV19,TRBJ1-1,CASSMGQNTEAFF,TGTGCCAGTAGTATGGGACAGAACACTGAAGCTTTCTTT
NA,NA,TRBV6-6,TRBJ2-7,CASSQPGRASYEQYF,TGTGCCAGCAGTCAGCCAGGCCGCGCATCCTACGAGCAGTACTTC
TRBD1,NA,TRBV7-3,TRBJ2-7,CASSPWTGGEQYF,TGTGCCAGCAGCCCCTGGACAGGGGGGGAGCAGTACTTC
TRBD2,NA,TRBV3-1/TRBV3-2,TRBJ2-3,CASSPLAGSTDTQYF,TGTGCCAGCAGCCCATTAGCGGGGAGCACAGATACGCAGTATTTT
NA,NA,TRBV30,TRBJ1-5,CAWSTGERQPQHF,TGTGCCTGGAGTACGGGGGAACGCCAGCCCCAGCATTTT
TRBD2,NA,TRBV6-2/TRBV6-3,TRBJ2-3,CASSYGTSGLVDTQYF,TGTGCCAGCAGTTACGGGACTAGCGGCCTGGTAGATACGCAGTATTTT
TRBD1,few,TRBV30,TRBJ1-1,CAWSNQQGVTEAFF,TGTGCCTGGAGTAACCAACAGGGGGTAACTGAAGCTTTCTTT
TRBD2,NA,TRBV7-7,TRBJ2-3,CASSLGLAGVDTQYF,TGTGCTAGCAGCTTAGGGCTAGCGGGAGTGGATACGCAGTATTTT
TRBD2,NA,TRBV5-1,TRBJ2-5,CASSRGGAEETQYF,TGCGCCAGCTCACGGGGGGGCGCGGAGGAGACCCAGTACTTC
NA,NA,TRBV5-4,TRBJ2-3,CASSSRGNMKDTQYF,TGTGCCAGCAGCTCCCGGGGAAATATGAAAGATACGCAGTATTTT
NA,NA,TRBV7-2,TRBJ1-3,CASSLQGLGGSGNTIYF,TGTGCCAGCAGCCTCCAGGGGTTAGGGGGCTCTGGAAACACCATATATTTT
TRBD1,NA,TRBV7-9,TRBJ1-5,CASSSGQGQNQPQHF,TGTGCCAGCAGCTCTGGACAGGGTCAAAATCAGCCCCAGCATTTT
TRBD1,NA,TRBV6-5,TRBJ2-1,CASSFLRDRGLNEQFF,TGTGCCAGCAGTTTCCTCCGGGACAGGGGTCTCAATGAGCAGTTCTTC
NA,NA,TRBV30,TRBJ1-2,CAWSSYTGSNYGYTF,TGTGCCTGGAGTTCCTACACAGGCTCCAACTATGGCTACACCTTC
NA,NA,TRBV7-9,TRBJ1-4,CASSLQGPRKLFF,TGTGCCAGCAGCTTACAGGGGCCGAGAAAACTGTTTTTT
TRBD1,NA,TRBV5-1,TRBJ2-7,CASSQTGQGLGEQYF,TGCGCCAGCAGCCAGACCGGACAGGGTCTAGGGGAGCAGTACTTC